This entry concerns a single T cell receptor beta chain. This specimen belongs to a study of blood T cell repertoires in COVID-19. Study details: From T cells, B-cell-depleted T cells, or PBMCs came the material, which was cDNA or gDNA.

The CDR3 is made up of 13 amino acids. Trimming removed 6 bases from V and 2 bases from J, with 7 bases in between. Germline assignment: CDR1 MNHEY and CDR2 SMNVEV (reference sequence). Those enrolled, adults aged 18 to 89 years, came from around 24 US areas. Donors were grouped by their self-reported clinical history. In the original workflow: Amplification of reference gene primers provided the estimated nucleated cell counts. Clones were read by immunoSEQ multiplex PCR, and TCRdb kept only the in-frame ones, dropping some. V and J calls and clone size are those listed in that table; D and trimming were worked out from the DNA. The sample includes approximately 150,000 clones, more than 65% of them seen just once.

The TCR originated in a man between 45 and 60 years old who had recovered from COVID-19. Sequences were obtained from PBMCs or T cells enriched from blood (not recorded which). The gene calls are TRBV27 and TRBJ2-2, with no clear D. The CDR3 region is CASRLSNTGELFF. The CDR3 coding sequence is TGTGCCAGCAGACTTAGTAACACCGGGGAGCTGTTTTTT.